These 5 T cell receptor beta chains share one sample of origin, sequenced in a study of cytomegalovirus exposure and HLA in healthy donors (dated by TCRdb to between 2016 and 2019). Library preparation used the immunoSEQ multiplex PCR assay. The multiplex PCR relied on a mix of 60 forward primers for TCR Vbeta segments and 13 reverse primers for TCR Jbeta segments. TCRdb mirrors the immuneACCESS table, restricted to in-frame sequences. Some clones are absent from its copies; in checked studies, under half trace to an unresolved V gene, and the reason for the others is unknown. The sample table lists roughly 93,000 clones, roughly 72% of them with a count of one. Over 0.5% of the sample belongs to the ten largest clones. Sequenced sample: PBMCs. These receptor sequences come from a young man in good health and CMV-seronegative.

The V gene is TRBV9, the J gene TRBJ2-7; a weak D match, TRBD1 (6 bases). This CDR3 comprises 15 residues. V gave up 0 bases and J gave up 4 bases, with 14 bases separating them. Germline V lookup: CDR1 SGDLS, CDR2 YYNGEE. Here the CDR3 reads CASSVAVDSSYEQYF. The CDR3 nucleotides are TGTGCCAGCAGCGTAGCGGTGGACAGTTCGTACGAGCAGTACTTC.

This clone showed up just a few times. The rearrangement uses TRBV5-4 and TRBJ1-2, with a possible D match to TRBD1 (5 bases). Per the germline V gene, CDR1 is SGHNT and CDR2 is YYREEE (reference sequence). The CDR3 is 16 residues long. V lost 0 bases and J 2 bases, leaving 14 bases between the germline ends. The CDR3 region is CASSLVPGRVNYGYTF. The CDR3, as DNA: TGTGCCAGCAGCTTGGTGCCGGGCAGGGTAAACTATGGCTACACCTTC.

The genes are TRBV29-1 and TRBJ2-7; the D is unclear. Trimming took off 6 bases at V and 2 bases at J, with 11 bases between the two ends. This CDR3 has 12 residues. Germline CDR1 is SQVTM and CDR2 is ANQGSEA. The CDR3 DNA follows: TGCAGCGTCTACGCCACCACCTACGAGCAGTACTTC. Amino acid sequence: CSVYATTYEQYF.

The chain carries TRBV14 and TRBJ2-3; D may be TRBD2 (5 bases). Germline loops: CDR1 SGHDN, CDR2 FVKESK. The CDR3 has 15 residues. Trimming cost V 3 bases and J 2 bases, with 12 bases left between them. CDR3 bases: TGTGCCAGCAGCCAGCTTAGCGTGGTCACAGATACGCAGTATTTT. The encoded protein is CASSQLSVVTDTQYF.

This chain joins TRBV5-1 and TRBJ2-2, with 7 positions matching TRBD2. Germline loops: CDR1 SGHRS, CDR2 YFSETQ. There are 20 residues in the CDR3. The junction had 18 bases not matched to a gene; V was cut back by 4 bases and J by 0 bases. The CDR3 spells CASSKPIGTTSIPNTGELFF. The CDR3 nucleotides read TGCGCCAGCAGCAAACCTATTGGGACTACCTCAATCCCGAACACCGGGGAGCTGTTTTTT.